These 12 T cell receptor beta chains share one sample of origin, sequenced in a study of post-analysis software for immune sequencing data (dated by TCRdb to 2013 to 2016). On the study overall, not on this receptor specifically: About five TRBV segments, including TRBV5-6, TRBV5-1 and TRBV20-1, were significantly more frequent in patients than controls.

Libraries were made using PCR. The instrument given in TCRdb is Illumina HiSeq 2500. To reduce PCR and sequencing biases, unique molecular identifiers were incorporated into the TCR beta cDNA libraries. TCRdb reworked the public reads: Q25 trimming with fastp, MiXCR clone assembly, productive beta chains retained. Rows matching on CDR3 protein sequence are summarized as one entry with the most common DNA and genes. Here the sample has roughly 700,000 distinct CDR3 sequences; 30% occur a single time. The ten top clones hold 0.55% to 0.65% of the sample. Their specific antigens are unknown. The sequencing sample was made of blood. The receptors shown here come from a girl aged 5-17 years with multiple sclerosis.

The V call is TRBV5-1, the J call TRBJ2-2; D is possibly TRBD2 (5 bases). CDR1 and CDR2 from the germline V gene are SGHRS and YFSETQ. The CDR3 runs 11 residues. Trimming removed 4 bases at V and 9 bases at J, with 7 bases between. CDR3 nucleotide sequence: TGCGCCAGCAGCCACGGGAGGGAGCTGTTTTTT. Translating it yields CASSHGRELFF. Full variable domain (outside the CDR3, taken from reference TRBV5-1 and TRBJ2-2): KAGVTQTPRYLIKTRGQQVTLSCSPISGHRSVSWYQQTPGQGLQFLFEYFSETQRNKGNFPGRFSGRQFSNSRSEMNVSTLELGDSALYLCASSHGRELFFGEGSRLTVL.

There are many counts of this clonotype. The CDR3 DNA sequence: TGTGCCAGCAGTTCCTCTGAGACCCAGTACTTC. As protein: CASSSSETQYF. The chain couples TRBV6-5 to TRBJ2-5; D not resolved. With 4 bases removed from V and 5 bases from J, the gap between germline ends came to 5 bases. Germline CDR1 and CDR2: MNHEY and SVGAGI. This CDR3 region has 11 residues.

The rearrangement joins TRBV5-1 to TRBJ2-3; tentatively, D is TRBD1 or TRBD2 (6 bases each). The CDR3 runs 17 residues. Trimming stripped 2 bases from V and 3 bases from J, with 19 bases between. Germline V gives CDR1 SGHRS, CDR2 YFSETQ. The CDR3 sequence: CASSFEGGRFRTDTQYF. In DNA form, the CDR3 reads TGCGCCAGCAGCTTCGAGGGGGGAAGGTTTCGTACAGATACGCAGTATTTT.

Worth noting for this clonotype: The germline gene is not matched at one end of the junction; a read error may be the cause. The chain links TRBV20-1 to TRBJ1-2; D gene uncertain. Per the germline V gene, CDR1 is DFQATT and CDR2 is SNEGSKA (reference sequence). The CDR3 totals 13 residues. The CDR3, as DNA: TGTAGTGCTAGAGATCTAGGCAGGCGAGGCTACACCTTC. Translated: CSARDLGRRGYTF.

This clonotype occurred a few times. The V call is TRBV5-1, the J call TRBJ2-5, with 9 bases identical to TRBD1. This CDR3 spans 15 amino acids. Unmatched junction bases numbered 9, after V lost 4 bases and J lost 5 bases. Germline assignment: CDR1 SGHRS and CDR2 YFSETQ. CDR3 DNA sequence: TGCGCCAGCAGCGTAGGGGGACAGGGCTGGGAGACCCAGTACTTC. Translated: CASSVGGQGWETQYF.

The gene calls are TRBV5-1 and TRBJ2-5; no reliable D call. Trimming stripped 3 bases from V and 5 bases from J, with 11 bases between. CDR3 length: 13 residues. In germline, CDR1 is SGHRS, CDR2 YFSETQ. The CDR3 sequence: CASSSGPEETQYF. The CDR3 coding sequence is TGCGCCAGCAGCTCCGGGCCAGAGGAGACCCAGTACTTC.

This clonotype occurred a few times. The rearrangement uses TRBV11-2 and TRBJ1-2, with 8 bases identical to TRBD1. Germline V gene sequence: CDR1 SGHAT, CDR2 FQNNGV. CDR3 length: 12 amino acids. V lost 8 bases to trimming and J lost 8 bases; unmatched junction nucleotides: 7. The CDR3 reads CASATGGNGYTF. As DNA, the CDR3 is TGTGCCAGCGCCACAGGGGGGAACGGCTACACCTTC.

This clonotype occurred many times. The chain has TRBV5-1 and TRBJ2-7; D is perhaps TRBD2 (5 bases). CDR1 and CDR2 (germline): SGHRS, YFSETQ. Trimming shortened V by 4 bases and J by 0 bases, and 11 bases separated the two germline ends. This CDR3 has 14 residues. CDR3 protein: CASSRDASSYEQYF. CDR3 DNA: TGCGCCAGCAGCCGGGATGCAAGCTCCTACGAGCAGTACTTC.

At least ten counts were recorded for this clonotype. The rearrangement links TRBV7-9 to TRBJ2-3; D unclear. The V end lost 1 base, the J end lost 5 bases, and 7 bases lay between the germline ends. The CDR3 length is 13 residues. Germline CDR1 and CDR2: SEHNR and FQNEAQ (reference sequence). The CDR3 coding sequence is TGTGCCAGCAGCTTAGGACGGAGAGATACGCAGTATTTT. Protein product: CASSLGRRDTQYF. The entire variable domain, with the rest obtained from reference TRBV7-9 and TRBJ2-3, is as follows: DTGVSQNPRHKITKRGQNVTFRCDPISEHNRLYWYRQTLGQGPEFLTYFQNEAQLEKSRLLSDRFSAERPKGSFSTLEIQRTEQGDSAMYLCASSLGRRDTQYFGPGTRLTVL.

This clonotype was counted a few times. The chain carries TRBV6-2 or TRBV6-3 and TRBJ2-2; D uncertain. The CDR3 loop spans 14 amino acids. With 6 bases removed from V and 2 bases from J, the gap between germline ends came to 10 bases. Germline CDR1 MNHEY, CDR2 SVGEGT. Written as DNA, the CDR3 is TGTGCCAGCAGCCCGCCAGTTAACACCGGGGAGCTGTTTTTT. It codes for CASSPPVNTGELFF.

This clonotype has just a few counts. The chain uses TRBV29-1 and TRBJ2-7; 12 positions agree with TRBD2. This CDR3 spans 16 amino acids. Looked up from germline, CDR1 is SQVTM and CDR2 is ANQGSEA. Trimming at V came to 4 bases and at J to 0 bases, leaving 7 bases not matched to a gene. Here the CDR3 DNA reads TGCAGCGTTGGGCTAGCGGGAGGGGGAAGCTCCTACGAGCAGTACTTC. Translation: CSVGLAGGGSSYEQYF.

The rearrangement uses TRBV20-1 and TRBJ2-5, with 7 bases identical to TRBD2. CDR3 length: 14 amino acids. V trimming: 3 bases; J trimming: 4 bases; junction bases outside the gene matches: 8. CDR1 and CDR2 from the germline V gene are DFQATT and SNEGSKA (reference sequence). CDR3 nucleotides: TGCAGTGCTAGGCCAACGGGAGGTACAGAGACCCAGTACTTC. Translating it yields CSARPTGGTETQYF.